A single sample gave rise to the 6 T cell receptor beta chains below, sequenced in a study of monozygotic twins with inflammatory bowel disease. Reprocessing the 5' RACE reads, TCRdb reports a single entry for every CDR3 protein and omits DNA. Its clone listing holds some 150,000 distinct CDR3 sequences. Sequencing was done on a sample of blood. Receptors originate from a human donor with ulcerative colitis or Crohn's disease, or a healthy co-twin of an affected twin (not recorded which).

The V gene is TRBV18, the J gene TRBJ1-2; TCRdb picks TRBD1, but there is no DNA to check that call. Germline values: CDR1 KGHSH, CDR2 LQKENI. The CDR3 spans 15 residues. The CDR3 sequence: CASSPGQDRNYGYTF.

Here the CDR3 reads CASSAPLAGGDGEQYF. The V and J genes are TRBV18 and TRBJ2-7; TCRdb reports TRBD2, a call that lacks DNA to check it against. The CDR3 loop spans 16 amino acids. Germline values: CDR1 KGHSH, CDR2 LQKENI. The complete variable domain, with remaining parts taken from reference TRBV18 and TRBJ2-7, reads NAGVMQNPRHLVRRRGQEARLRCSPMKGHSHVYWYRQLPEEGLKFMVYLQKENIIDESGMPKERFSAEFPKEGPSILRIQQVVRGDSAAYFCASSAPLAGGDGEQYFGPGTRLTVT.

The rearrangement links TRBV12-3 or TRBV12-4 to TRBJ2-2; TCRdb proposes TRBD1, but this gene call is untestable without DNA. The CDR3 is 15 amino acids. CDR3 in amino acids: CASILGQRQFGELFF.

V gene TRBV7-9 combines with J gene TRBJ2-2; TCRdb reports TRBD2, a call that lacks DNA to check it against. Germline V gives CDR1 SEHNR, CDR2 FQNEAQ (reference sequence). The CDR3 loop spans 17 amino acids. CDR3 sequence reads: CASSPLVAGVGTGELFF.

The chain has TRBV15 and TRBJ2-3; TCRdb designates TRBD2, a call that cannot be tested without DNA. The CDR3 totals 19 residues. Germline-derived CDR1 and CDR2 are LNHNV and YYDKDF (reference sequence). CDR3 protein: CATSSLPSGAASSTDTQYF.

This chain joins TRBV6-2 or TRBV6-3 and TRBJ2-7; the TCRdb D gene call, TRBD2, has no DNA to confirm it. This CDR3 region has 17 residues. Germline V gene sequence: CDR1 MNHEY, CDR2 SVGEGT. The chain's CDR3 is CASSYPSRDYFSYEQYF.